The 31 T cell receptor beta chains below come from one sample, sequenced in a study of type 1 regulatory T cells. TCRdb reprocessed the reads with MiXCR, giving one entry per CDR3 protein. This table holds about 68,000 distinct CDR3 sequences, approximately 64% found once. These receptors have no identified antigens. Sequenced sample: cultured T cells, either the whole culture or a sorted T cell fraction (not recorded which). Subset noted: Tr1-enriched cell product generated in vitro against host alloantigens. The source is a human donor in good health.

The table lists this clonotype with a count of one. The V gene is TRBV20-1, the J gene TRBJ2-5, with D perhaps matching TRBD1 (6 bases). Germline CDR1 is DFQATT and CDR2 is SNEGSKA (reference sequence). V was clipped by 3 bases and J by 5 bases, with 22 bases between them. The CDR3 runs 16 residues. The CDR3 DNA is TGCAGTGCTAGGCCTGATTGGCCACAGGGTAGGGAGACCCAGTACTTC. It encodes CSARPDWPQGRETQYF.

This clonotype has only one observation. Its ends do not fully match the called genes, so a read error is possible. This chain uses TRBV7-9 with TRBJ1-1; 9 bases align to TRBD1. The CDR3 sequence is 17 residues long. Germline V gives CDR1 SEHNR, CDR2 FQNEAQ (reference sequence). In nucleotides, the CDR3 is TGTGCCAGCAGCTTAGAGTACGGGACAGGGATTTTCACTGAAGCTTTTTTT. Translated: CASSLEYGTGIFTEAFF.

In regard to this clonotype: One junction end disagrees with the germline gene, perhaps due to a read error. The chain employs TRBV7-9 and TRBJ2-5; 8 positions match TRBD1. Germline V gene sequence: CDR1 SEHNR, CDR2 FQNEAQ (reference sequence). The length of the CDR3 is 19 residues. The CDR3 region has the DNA TGTGCTAGCAGCCCCGCCCCCCCCCAGGGGGCTCTCCAAACAGAGACCCAGTACTTC. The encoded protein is CASSPAPPQGALQTETQYF.

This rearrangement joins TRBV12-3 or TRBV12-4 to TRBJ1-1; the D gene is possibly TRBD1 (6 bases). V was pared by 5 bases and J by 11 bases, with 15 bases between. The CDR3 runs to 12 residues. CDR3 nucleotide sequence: TGTGCCAGCAGTCTGGGGCCAGGGGCTGCTTTCTTT. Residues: CASSLGPGAAFF.

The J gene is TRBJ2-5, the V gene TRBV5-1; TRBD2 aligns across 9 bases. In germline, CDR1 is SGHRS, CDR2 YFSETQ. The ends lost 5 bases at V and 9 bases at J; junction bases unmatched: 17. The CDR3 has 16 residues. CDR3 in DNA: TGCGCCAGCAGTCCTACTAGCGGGCCCCCGCAATTGTCCCAGTACTTC. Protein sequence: CASSPTSGPPQLSQYF.

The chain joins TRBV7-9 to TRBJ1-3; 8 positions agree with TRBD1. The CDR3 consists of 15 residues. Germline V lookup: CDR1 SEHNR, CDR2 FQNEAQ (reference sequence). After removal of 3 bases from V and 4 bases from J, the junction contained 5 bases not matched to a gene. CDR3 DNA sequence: TGTGCCAGCAGCTTCGGACAGGGACCGGGAAACACCATATATTTT. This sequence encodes CASSFGQGPGNTIYF.

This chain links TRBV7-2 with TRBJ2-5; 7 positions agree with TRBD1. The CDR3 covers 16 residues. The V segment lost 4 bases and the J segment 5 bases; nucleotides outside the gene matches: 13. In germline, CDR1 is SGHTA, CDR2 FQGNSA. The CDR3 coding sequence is TGTGCCAGCAGCTATGGCTTAAGACAGGGTCATGAGACCCAGTACTTC. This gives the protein CASSYGLRQGHETQYF.

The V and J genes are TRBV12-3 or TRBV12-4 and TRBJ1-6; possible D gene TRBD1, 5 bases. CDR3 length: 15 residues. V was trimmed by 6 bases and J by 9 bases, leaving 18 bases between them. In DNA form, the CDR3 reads TGTGCCAGCAGAAAGGGAGCGGGGGTGAGTTCACCCCTCCACTTT. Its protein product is CASRKGAGVSSPLHF.

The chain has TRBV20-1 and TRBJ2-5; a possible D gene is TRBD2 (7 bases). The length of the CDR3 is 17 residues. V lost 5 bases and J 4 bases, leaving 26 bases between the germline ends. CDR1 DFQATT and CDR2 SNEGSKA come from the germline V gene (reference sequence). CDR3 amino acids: CSAEPAQTRGGRETQYF. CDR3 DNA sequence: TGCAGTGCTGAACCCGCGCAGACAAGGGGGGGGAGAGAGACCCAGTACTTC.

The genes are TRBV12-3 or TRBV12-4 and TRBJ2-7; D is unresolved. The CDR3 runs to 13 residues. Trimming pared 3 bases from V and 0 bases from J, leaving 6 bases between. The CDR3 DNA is TGTGCCAGCAGTTTCGAGAGCTCCTACGAGCAGTACTTC. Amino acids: CASSFESSYEQYF.

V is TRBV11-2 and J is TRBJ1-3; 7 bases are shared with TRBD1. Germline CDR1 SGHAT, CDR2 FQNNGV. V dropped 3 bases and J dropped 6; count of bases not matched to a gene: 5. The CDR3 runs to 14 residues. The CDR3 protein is CASSLPTGINTIYF. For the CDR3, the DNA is TGTGCCAGCAGCTTGCCGACAGGGATAAACACCATATATTTT.

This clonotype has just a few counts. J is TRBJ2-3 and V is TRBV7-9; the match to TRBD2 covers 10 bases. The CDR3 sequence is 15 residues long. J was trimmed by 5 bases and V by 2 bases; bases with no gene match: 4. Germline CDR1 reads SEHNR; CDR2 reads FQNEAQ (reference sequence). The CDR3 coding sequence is TGTGCCAGCAGCTTACGCCCTAGCGGGAGAGATACGCAGTATTTT. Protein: CASSLRPSGRDTQYF.

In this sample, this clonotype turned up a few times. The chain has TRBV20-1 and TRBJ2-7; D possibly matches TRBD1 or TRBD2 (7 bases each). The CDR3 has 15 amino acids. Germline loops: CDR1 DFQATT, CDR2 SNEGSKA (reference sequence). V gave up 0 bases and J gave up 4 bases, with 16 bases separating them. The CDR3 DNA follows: TGCAGTGCTAGAGACCACAGGGGAGGGTTATACGAGCAGTACTTC. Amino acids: CSARDHRGGLYEQYF.

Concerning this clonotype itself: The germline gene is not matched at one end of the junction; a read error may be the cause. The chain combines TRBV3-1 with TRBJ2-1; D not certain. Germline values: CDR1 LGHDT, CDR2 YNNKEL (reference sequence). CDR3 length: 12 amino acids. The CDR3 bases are TGTGTCAGCACGTCCTACGGGCATGGGCAGTTCTTC. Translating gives CVSTSYGHGQFF.

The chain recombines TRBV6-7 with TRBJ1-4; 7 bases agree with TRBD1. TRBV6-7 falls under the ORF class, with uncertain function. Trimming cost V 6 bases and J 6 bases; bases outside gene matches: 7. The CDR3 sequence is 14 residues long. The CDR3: CASRSTGTDEKLFF. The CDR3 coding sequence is TGTGCCAGCAGGTCGACAGGGACGGATGAAAAACTGTTTTTT.

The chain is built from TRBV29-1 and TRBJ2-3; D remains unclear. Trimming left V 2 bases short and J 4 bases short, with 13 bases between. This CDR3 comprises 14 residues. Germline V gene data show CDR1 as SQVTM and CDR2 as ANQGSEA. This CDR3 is CSVEQRGDSDTQYF. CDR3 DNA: TGCAGCGTTGAACAGAGAGGAGACTCAGATACGCAGTATTTT.

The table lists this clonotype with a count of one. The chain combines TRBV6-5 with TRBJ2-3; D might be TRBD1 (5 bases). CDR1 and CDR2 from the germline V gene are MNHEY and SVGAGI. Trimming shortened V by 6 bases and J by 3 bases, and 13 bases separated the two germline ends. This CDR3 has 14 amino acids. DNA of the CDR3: TGTGCCAGCAGAGACGACAGCAGTACAGATACGCAGTATTTT. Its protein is CASRDDSSTDTQYF.

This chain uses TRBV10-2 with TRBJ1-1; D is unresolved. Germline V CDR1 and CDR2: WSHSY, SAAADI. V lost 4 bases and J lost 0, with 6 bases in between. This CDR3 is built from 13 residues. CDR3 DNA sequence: TGCGCCAGCAGTGGGCAGCTGAACACTGAAGCTTTCTTT. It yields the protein CASSGQLNTEAFF.

The DNA for the CDR3 is TGTGCCAGCAGGACGCTGCGGGAGGGCCGTACCGGGGAGCTGTTTTTT. Translated, it gives CASRTLREGRTGELFF. The chain is built from TRBV11-2 and TRBJ2-2; 9 bases fit TRBD2. Trimming took 6 bases from V and 5 from J; bases not matched to a gene: 10. The germline gives CDR1 SGHAT, CDR2 FQNNGV. The CDR3 runs 16 residues.

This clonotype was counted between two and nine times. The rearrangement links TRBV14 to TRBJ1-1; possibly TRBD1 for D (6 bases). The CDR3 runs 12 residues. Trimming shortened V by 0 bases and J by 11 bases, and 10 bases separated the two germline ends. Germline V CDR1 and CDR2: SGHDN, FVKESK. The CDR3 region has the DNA TGTGCCAGCAGCCAAGATTGGGGGCTGGCTTTCTTT. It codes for CASSQDWGLAFF.

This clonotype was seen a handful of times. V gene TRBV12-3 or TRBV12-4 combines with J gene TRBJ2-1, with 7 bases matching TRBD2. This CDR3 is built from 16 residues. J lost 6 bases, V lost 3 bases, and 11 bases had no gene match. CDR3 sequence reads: CASSFLPREIGNEQFF. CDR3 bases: TGTGCCAGCAGTTTCCTCCCGCGGGAGATAGGCAATGAGCAGTTCTTC.

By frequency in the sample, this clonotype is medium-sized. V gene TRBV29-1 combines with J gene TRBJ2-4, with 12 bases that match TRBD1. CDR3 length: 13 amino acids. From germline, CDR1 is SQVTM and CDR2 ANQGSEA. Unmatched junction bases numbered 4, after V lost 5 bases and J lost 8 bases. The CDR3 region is CSVRGQGADIQYF. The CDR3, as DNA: TGCAGCGTTCGGGGACAGGGGGCCGACATTCAGTACTTC. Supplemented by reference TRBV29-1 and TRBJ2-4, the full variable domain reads SAVISQKPSRDICQRGTSLTIQCQVDSQVTMMFWYRQQPGQSLTLIATANQGSEATYESGFVIDKFPISRPNLTFSTLTVSNMSPEDSSIYLCSVRGQGADIQYFGAGTRLSVL.

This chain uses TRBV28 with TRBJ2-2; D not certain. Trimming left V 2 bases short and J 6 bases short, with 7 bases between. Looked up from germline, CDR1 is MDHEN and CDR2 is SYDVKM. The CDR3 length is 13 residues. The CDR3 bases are TGTGCCAGCAGTTTACGGGTTCCCGGGGAGCTGTTTTTT. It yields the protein CASSLRVPGELFF.

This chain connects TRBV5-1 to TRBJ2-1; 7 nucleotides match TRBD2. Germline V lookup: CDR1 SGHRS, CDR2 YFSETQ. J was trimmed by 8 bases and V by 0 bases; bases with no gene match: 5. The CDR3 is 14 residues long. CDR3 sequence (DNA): TGCGCCAGCAGCTTGGAGGTAGCGGGCGATGAGCAGTTCTTC. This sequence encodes CASSLEVAGDEQFF.

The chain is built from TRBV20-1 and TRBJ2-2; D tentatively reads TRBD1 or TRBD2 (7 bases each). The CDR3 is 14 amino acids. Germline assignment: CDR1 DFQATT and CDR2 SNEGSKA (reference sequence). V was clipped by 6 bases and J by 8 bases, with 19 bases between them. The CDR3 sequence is CSAREGARMGELFF. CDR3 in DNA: TGCAGTGCGAGGGAGGGGGCGCGGATGGGGGAGCTGTTTTTT.

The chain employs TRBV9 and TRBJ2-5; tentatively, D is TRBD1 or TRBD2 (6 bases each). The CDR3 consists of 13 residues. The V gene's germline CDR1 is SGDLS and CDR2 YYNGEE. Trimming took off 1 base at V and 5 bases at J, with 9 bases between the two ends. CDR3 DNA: TGTGCCAGCAGCGTACCGGGGGCCGAGACCCAGTACTTC. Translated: CASSVPGAETQYF.

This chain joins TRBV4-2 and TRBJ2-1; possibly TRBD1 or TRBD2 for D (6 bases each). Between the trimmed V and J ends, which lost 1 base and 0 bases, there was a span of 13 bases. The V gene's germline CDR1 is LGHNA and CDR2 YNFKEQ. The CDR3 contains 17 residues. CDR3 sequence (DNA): TGTGCCAGCAGCCAAGTGAGGGGGGCGGGCTCCTACAATGAGCAGTTCTTC. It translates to CASSQVRGAGSYNEQFF.

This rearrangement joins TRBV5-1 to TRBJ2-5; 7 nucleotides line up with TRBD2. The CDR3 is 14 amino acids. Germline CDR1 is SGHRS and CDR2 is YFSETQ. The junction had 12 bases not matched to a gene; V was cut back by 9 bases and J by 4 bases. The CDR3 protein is CATSSSGKAETQYF. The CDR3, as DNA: TGCGCCACCAGTTCGAGCGGGAAGGCAGAGACCCAGTACTTC.

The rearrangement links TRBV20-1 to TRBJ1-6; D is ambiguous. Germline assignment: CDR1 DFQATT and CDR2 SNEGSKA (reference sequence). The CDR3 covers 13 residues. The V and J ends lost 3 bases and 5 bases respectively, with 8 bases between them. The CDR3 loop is CSASMDDNSPLHF. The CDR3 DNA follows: TGCAGTGCTAGTATGGACGATAATTCACCCCTCCACTTT.

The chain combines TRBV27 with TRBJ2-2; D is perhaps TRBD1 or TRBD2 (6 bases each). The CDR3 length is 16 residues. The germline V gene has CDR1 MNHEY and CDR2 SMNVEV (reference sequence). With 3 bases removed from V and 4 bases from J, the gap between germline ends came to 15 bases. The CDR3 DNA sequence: TGTGCCAGCAGTTTCACTAGGGGGACTTTCACCGGGGAGCTGTTTTTT. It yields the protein CASSFTRGTFTGELFF.

The CDR3 nucleotides read TGCAGTGCTAGGCGTAGCGGGAGGGCCTACAATGAGCAGTTCTTC. Protein: CSARRSGRAYNEQFF. This rearrangement joins TRBV20-1 to TRBJ2-1; TRBD2 matches 11 bases. Looked up from germline, CDR1 is DFQATT and CDR2 is SNEGSKA (reference sequence). This CDR3 has 15 residues. Losses at the gene ends were 3 bases for V and 2 bases for J; bases not matched to a gene: 3.